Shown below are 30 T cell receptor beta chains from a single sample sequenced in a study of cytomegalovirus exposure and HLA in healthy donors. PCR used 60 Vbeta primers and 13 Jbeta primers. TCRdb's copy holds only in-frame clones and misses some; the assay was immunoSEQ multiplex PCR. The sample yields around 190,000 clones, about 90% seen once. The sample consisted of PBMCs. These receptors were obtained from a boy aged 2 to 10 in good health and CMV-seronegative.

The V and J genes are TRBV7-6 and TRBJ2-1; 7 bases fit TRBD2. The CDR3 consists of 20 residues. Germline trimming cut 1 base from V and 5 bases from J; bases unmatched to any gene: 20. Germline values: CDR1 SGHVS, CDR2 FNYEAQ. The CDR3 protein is CASSLGFGLVNRKPDNEQFF. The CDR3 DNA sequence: TGTGCCAGCAGCTTAGGCTTTGGACTAGTGAACCGCAAGCCTGACAATGAGCAGTTCTTC.

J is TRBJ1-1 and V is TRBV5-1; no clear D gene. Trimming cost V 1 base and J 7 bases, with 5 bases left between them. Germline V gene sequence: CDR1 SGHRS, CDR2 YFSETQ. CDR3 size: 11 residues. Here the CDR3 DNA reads TGCGCCAGCAGCTTGCGGGGTGAAGCTTTCTTT. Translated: CASSLRGEAFF.

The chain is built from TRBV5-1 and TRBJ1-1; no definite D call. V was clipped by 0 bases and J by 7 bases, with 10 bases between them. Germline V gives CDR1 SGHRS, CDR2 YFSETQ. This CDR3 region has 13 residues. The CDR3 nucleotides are TGCGCCAGCAGCTTGGGTCCAACGGGTGAAGCTTTCTTT. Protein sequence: CASSLGPTGEAFF.

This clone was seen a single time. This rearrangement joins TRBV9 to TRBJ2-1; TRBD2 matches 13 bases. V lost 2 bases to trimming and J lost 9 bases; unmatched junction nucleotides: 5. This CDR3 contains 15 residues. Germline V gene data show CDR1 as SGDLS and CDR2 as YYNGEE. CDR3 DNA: TGTGCCAGCAGCGTCGGACTAGCGGGAGATGTTGAGCAGTTCTTC. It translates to CASSVGLAGDVEQFF. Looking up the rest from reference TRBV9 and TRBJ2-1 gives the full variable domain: DSGVTQTPKHLITATGQRVTLRCSPRSGDLSVYWYQQSLDQGLQFLIQYYNGEERAKGNILERFSAQQFPDLHSELNLSSLELGDSALYFCASSVGLAGDVEQFFGPGTRLTVL.

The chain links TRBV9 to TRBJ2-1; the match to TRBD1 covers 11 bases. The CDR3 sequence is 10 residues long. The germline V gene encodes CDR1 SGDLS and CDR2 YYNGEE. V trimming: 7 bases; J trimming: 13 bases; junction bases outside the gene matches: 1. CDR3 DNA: TGTGCCAGCGGACAGGGGGCTCAGTTCTTC. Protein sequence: CASGQGAQFF.

Here the CDR3 DNA reads TGTGCCACTAAACGGCGAGGTAACAATCAGCCCCAGCATTTT. Translation: CATKRRGNNQPQHF. J is TRBJ1-5 and V is TRBV2, with unresolved D. The V and J ends lost 10 bases and 3 bases respectively, with 16 bases between them. This CDR3 region has 14 residues. Germline V gene lookup returns CDR1 SNHLY and CDR2 FYNNEI.

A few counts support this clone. This CDR3 is CASSSRTGGNQPQHF. CDR3 nucleotides: TGTGCCAGCAGTTCAAGGACAGGGGGCAATCAGCCCCAGCATTTT. This chain joins TRBV6-6 and TRBJ1-5; 9 bases fit TRBD1. Germline values: CDR1 MNHNY, CDR2 SVGAGI (reference sequence). V gave up 4 bases and J gave up 2 bases; unmatched junction bases: 3. This CDR3 is 15 amino acids long.

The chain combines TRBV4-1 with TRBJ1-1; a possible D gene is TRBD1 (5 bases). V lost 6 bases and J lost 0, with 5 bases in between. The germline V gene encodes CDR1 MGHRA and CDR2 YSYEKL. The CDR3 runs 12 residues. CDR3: CASRDMNTEAFF. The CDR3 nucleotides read TGCGCCAGCAGGGACATGAACACTGAAGCTTTCTTT.

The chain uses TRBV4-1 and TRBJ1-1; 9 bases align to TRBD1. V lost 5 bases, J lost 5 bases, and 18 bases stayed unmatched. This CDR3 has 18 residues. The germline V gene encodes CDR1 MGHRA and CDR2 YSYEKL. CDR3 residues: CASSETMLGTGYMTEAFF. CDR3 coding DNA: TGCGCCAGCAGCGAGACTATGCTCGGGACAGGGTATATGACTGAAGCTTTCTTT.

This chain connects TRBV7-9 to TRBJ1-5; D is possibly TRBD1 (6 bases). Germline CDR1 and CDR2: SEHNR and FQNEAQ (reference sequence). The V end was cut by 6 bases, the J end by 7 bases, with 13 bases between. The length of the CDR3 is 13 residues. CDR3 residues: CASSFGGGQPQHF. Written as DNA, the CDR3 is TGTGCCAGCAGTTTTGGGGGGGGCCAGCCCCAGCATTTT.

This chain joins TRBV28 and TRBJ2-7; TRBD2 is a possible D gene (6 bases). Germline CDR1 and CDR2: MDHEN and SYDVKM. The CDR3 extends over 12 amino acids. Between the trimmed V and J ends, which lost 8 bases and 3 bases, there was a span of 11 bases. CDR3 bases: TGTGCCAGCGGGACCGGGGGCTACGAGCAGTACTTC. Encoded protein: CASGTGGYEQYF. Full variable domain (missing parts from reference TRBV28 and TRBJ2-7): DVKVTQSSRYLVKRTGEKVFLECVQDMDHENMFWYRQDPGLGLRLIYFSYDVKMKEKGDIPEGYSVSREKKERFSLILESASTNQTSMYLCASGTGGYEQYFGPGTRLTVT.

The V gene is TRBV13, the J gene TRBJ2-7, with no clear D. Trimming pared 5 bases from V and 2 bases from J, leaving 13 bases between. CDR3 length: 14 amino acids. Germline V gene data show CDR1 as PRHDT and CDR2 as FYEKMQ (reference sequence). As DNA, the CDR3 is TGTGCCAGCAGCATTAGTACCCGCGCCTACGAGCAGTACTTC. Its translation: CASSISTRAYEQYF.

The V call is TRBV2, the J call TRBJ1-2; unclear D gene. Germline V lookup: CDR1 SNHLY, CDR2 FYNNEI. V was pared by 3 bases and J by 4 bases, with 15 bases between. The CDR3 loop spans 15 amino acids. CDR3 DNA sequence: TGTGCCAGCAGTGAGGGAGGGAGAGGAGGCTATGGCTACACCTTC. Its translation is CASSEGGRGGYGYTF.

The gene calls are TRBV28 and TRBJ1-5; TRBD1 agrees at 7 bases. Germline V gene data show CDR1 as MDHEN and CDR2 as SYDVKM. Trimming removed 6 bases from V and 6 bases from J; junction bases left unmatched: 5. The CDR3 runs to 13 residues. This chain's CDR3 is CASSRQGGQPQHF. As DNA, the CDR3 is TGTGCCAGCAGCCGACAGGGTGGTCAGCCCCAGCATTTT.

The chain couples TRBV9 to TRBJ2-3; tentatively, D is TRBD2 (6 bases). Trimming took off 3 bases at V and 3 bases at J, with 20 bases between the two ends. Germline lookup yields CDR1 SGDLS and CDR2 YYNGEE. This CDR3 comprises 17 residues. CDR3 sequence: CASSGFLGRGGTDTQYF. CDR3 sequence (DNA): TGTGCCAGCAGCGGATTTCTAGGGCGGGGCGGGACAGATACGCAGTATTTT.

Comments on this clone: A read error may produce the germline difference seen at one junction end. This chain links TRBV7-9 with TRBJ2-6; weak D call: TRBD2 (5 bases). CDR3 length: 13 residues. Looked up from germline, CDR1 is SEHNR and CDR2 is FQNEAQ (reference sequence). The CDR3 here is CARSLRGTNVLTF. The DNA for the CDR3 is TGTGCCCGCAGCCTCAGAGGGACCAACGTCCTGACTTTC.

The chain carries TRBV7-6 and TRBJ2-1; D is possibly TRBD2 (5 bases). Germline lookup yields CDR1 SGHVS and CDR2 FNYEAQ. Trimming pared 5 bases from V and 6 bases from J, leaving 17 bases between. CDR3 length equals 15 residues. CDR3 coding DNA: TGTGCCAGCAGCCCCCCCCAGCGGCCCTCCAATGAGCAGTTCTTC. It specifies CASSPPQRPSNEQFF.

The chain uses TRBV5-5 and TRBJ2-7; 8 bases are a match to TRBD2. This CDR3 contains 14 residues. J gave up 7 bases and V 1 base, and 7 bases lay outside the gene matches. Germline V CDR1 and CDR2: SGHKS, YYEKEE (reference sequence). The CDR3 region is CASSLLSGGWEQYF. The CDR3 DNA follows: TGTGCCAGCAGCTTGTTGAGCGGGGGTTGGGAGCAGTACTTC.

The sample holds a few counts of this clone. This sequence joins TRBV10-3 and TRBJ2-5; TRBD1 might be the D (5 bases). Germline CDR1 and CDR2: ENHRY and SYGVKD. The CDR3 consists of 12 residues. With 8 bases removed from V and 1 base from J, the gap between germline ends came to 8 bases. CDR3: CAIGAVQETQYF. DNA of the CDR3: TGTGCCATCGGGGCGGTCCAAGAGACCCAGTACTTC.

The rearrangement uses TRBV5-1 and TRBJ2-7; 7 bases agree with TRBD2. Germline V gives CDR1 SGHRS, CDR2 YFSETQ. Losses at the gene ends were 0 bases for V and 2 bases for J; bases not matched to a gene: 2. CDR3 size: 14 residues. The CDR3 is CASSLVAGPYEQYF. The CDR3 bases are TGCGCCAGCAGCTTGGTAGCGGGCCCCTACGAGCAGTACTTC.

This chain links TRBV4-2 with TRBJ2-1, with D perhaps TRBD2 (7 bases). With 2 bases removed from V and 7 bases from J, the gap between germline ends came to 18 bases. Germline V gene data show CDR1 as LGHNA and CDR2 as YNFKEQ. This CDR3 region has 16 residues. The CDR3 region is CASSQRGAGKGNEQFF. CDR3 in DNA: TGTGCCAGCAGCCAACGGGGGGCGGGCAAAGGGAATGAGCAGTTCTTC.

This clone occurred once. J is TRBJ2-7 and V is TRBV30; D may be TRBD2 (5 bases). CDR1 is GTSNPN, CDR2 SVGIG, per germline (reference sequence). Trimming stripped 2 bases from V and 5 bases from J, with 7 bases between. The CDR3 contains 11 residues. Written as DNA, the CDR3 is TGTGCCTGGAGTCCCGGGGACGAGCAGTACTTC. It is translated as CAWSPGDEQYF.

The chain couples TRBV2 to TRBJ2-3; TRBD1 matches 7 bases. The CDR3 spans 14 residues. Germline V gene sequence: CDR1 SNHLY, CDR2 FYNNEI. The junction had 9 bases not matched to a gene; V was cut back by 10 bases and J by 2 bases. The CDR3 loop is CANRDRPTTDTQYF. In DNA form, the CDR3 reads TGTGCCAACAGGGACAGACCGACCACAGATACGCAGTATTTT.

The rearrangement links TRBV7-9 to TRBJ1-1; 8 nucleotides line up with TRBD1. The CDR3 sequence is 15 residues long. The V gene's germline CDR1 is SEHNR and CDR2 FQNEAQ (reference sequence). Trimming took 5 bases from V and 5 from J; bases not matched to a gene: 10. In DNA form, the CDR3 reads TGTGCCAGCAGCCCTACAGGGGGTGGTAGAACTGAAGCTTTCTTT. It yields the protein CASSPTGGGRTEAFF.

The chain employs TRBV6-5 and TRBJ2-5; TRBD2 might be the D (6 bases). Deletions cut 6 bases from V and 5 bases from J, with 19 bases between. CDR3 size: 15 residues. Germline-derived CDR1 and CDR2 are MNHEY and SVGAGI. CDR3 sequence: CASRGRANREETQYF. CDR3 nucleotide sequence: TGTGCCAGCAGGGGGCGGGCCAACCGGGAGGAGACCCAGTACTTC.

In DNA form, the CDR3 reads TGTGCCAGCAGCGTAGTTTCGGGGCGGGATAATGAGCAGTTCTTC. This encodes CASSVVSGRDNEQFF. The chain uses TRBV9 and TRBJ2-1; TRBD2 might be the D (6 bases). V was shortened by 0 bases and J by 7 bases, with 14 bases between the two germline ends. CDR1 is SGDLS, CDR2 YYNGEE, per germline. The CDR3 is 15 amino acids.

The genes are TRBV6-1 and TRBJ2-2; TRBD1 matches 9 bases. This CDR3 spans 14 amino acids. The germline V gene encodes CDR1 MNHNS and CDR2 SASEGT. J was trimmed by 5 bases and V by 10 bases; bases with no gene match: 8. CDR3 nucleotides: TGTGCCACCGGGACAGGGCCGGAGACCGGGGAGCTGTTTTTT. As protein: CATGTGPETGELFF.

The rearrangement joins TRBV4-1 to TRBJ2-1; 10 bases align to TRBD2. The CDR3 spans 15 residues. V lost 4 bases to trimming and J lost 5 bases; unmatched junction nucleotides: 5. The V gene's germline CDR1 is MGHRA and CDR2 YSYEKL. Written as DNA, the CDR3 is TGCGCCAGCAGCCCGGGGACTAGCGTCAACAATGAGCAGTTCTTC. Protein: CASSPGTSVNNEQFF.

The CDR3 DNA is TGTGCCAGCAGCTTAGAGTCTACGAGCTCCTATAATTCACCCCTCCACTTT. It yields the protein CASSLESTSSYNSPLHF. V and J are TRBV7-2 and TRBJ1-6; no clear D gene. Germline CDR1 and CDR2: SGHTA and FQGNSA. The CDR3 loop spans 17 amino acids. V was clipped by 1 base and J by 0 bases, with 10 bases between them.

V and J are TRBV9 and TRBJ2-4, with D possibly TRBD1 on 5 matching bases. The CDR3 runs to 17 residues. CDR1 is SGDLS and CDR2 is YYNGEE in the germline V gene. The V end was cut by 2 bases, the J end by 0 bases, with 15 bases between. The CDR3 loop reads CASSVRQRCLAKNIQYF. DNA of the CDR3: TGTGCCAGCAGCGTCCGACAGCGCTGTTTAGCCAAAAACATTCAGTACTTC.